One and the same sample provided the 14 T cell receptor beta chains below, sequenced in a study of control samples from healthy donors and cancer patients. Some clones are missing from TCRdb's copy, which holds only in-frame ones; the method was immunoSEQ multiplex PCR. Of about 140,000 clones in the sample, roughly 94% were seen once. The specimen sequenced was blood. These receptor sequences come from a middle-aged man in good health.

The chain couples TRBV27 to TRBJ1-1; TRBD1 might be the D (6 bases). This CDR3 comprises 13 residues. V shed 3 bases and J shed 7 bases, with 12 bases lying between them. The germline V gene has CDR1 MNHEY and CDR2 SMNVEV (reference sequence). The CDR3 loop reads CASSLQGTFEAFF. CDR3 DNA: TGTGCCAGCAGTTTGCAGGGGACCTTTGAAGCTTTCTTT.

The gene calls are TRBV2 and TRBJ2-7; 10 nucleotides align to TRBD2. Germline V gene lookup returns CDR1 SNHLY and CDR2 FYNNEI. V was pared by 7 bases and J by 1 base, with 13 bases of the junction left unmatched. The CDR3 is 17 residues long. In DNA, the CDR3 is TGTGCCAGCACCCAGAGGGTGAGCGGGGGGGCTTCCTACGAGCAGTACTTC. It encodes CASTQRVSGGASYEQYF.

The rearrangement links TRBV5-5 to TRBJ2-7, with D tentatively TRBD1 (5 bases). The CDR3 has 15 residues. Germline V gene data show CDR1 as SGHKS and CDR2 as YYEKEE (reference sequence). V shed 1 base and J shed 3 bases, with 14 bases lying between them. The CDR3 DNA reads as TGTGCCAGCAGCTTGTATGAGACAGCCTTCTACGAGCAGTACTTC. Its translation: CASSLYETAFYEQYF. Looking up the rest from reference TRBV5-5 and TRBJ2-7 gives the full variable domain: DAGVTQSPTHLIKTRGQQVTLRCSPISGHKSVSWYQQVLGQGPQFIFQYYEKEERGRGNFPDRFSARQFPNYSSELNVNALLLGDSALYLCASSLYETAFYEQYFGPGTRLTVT.

The CDR3 sequence is CAISMDPNYGYTF. The CDR3 nucleotides are TGTGCCATCAGCATGGACCCTAACTATGGCTACACCTTC. The chain couples TRBV10-3 to TRBJ1-2; D not certain. The CDR3 contains 13 residues. V lost 6 bases, J lost 0 bases, and 8 bases lay in between. CDR1 is ENHRY, CDR2 SYGVKD, per germline.

This chain connects TRBV18 to TRBJ2-5; 8 bases agree with TRBD2. CDR1 is KGHSH, CDR2 LQKENI, per germline. This CDR3 region has 16 residues. V was pared by 6 bases and J by 1 base, with 10 bases of the junction left unmatched. The CDR3 region is CASSPVSGGFQETQYF. DNA of the CDR3: TGTGCCAGCTCGCCCGTAAGCGGGGGATTCCAAGAGACCCAGTACTTC.

The chain joins TRBV6-5 to TRBJ1-2; 7 bases line up with TRBD1. The CDR3 consists of 14 residues. In germline, CDR1 is MNHEY, CDR2 SVGAGI. V trimming: 7 bases; J trimming: 4 bases; junction bases outside the gene matches: 9. CDR3 coding DNA: TGTGCCAGCACCCCCTACAGGGGAGGCTATGGCTACACCTTC. Amino acids: CASTPYRGGYGYTF.

The gene calls are TRBV10-2 and TRBJ1-6, with 8 bases aligning to TRBD1. The length of the CDR3 is 14 residues. The germline gives CDR1 WSHSY, CDR2 SAAADI. Trimming took 5 bases from V and 7 from J; bases not matched to a gene: 4. CDR3 in amino acids: CASSYRGENSPLHF. In DNA form, the CDR3 reads TGCGCCAGCAGTTACAGGGGGGAGAATTCACCCCTCCACTTT.

This chain uses TRBV2 with TRBJ1-5; D is unresolved. Germline values: CDR1 SNHLY, CDR2 FYNNEI. This CDR3 has 11 amino acids. V was shortened by 0 bases and J by 16 bases, with 10 bases between the two germline ends. The DNA for the CDR3 is TGTGCCAGCAGTGAAGCTATGGGGAAACATTTT. Its translation is CASSEAMGKHF.

This sequence joins TRBV24-1 and TRBJ2-7; 9 bases are shared with TRBD1. Germline loops: CDR1 KGHDR, CDR2 SFDVKD. The CDR3 contains 15 residues. Unmatched junction bases numbered 6, after V lost 4 bases and J lost 3 bases. The CDR3 DNA reads TGTGCCACCAGTGACCCGGGACAGGGCGGCTACGAGCAGTACTTC. It is translated as CATSDPGQGGYEQYF.

This clone was found once. V is TRBV7-2 and J is TRBJ2-3; 8 bases line up with TRBD2. This CDR3 has 15 residues. Germline trimming cut 10 bases from V and 0 bases from J; bases unmatched to any gene: 9. The germline V gene has CDR1 SGHTA and CDR2 FQGNSA. The CDR3 is CAITRGGTSTDTQYF. DNA for the CDR3: TGTGCCATCACCCGGGGGGGGACTAGCACAGATACGCAGTATTTT.

CDR3 residues: CASSVSGGGYTF. The CDR3 DNA sequence: TGTGCCAGCAGCGTCTCCGGCGGTGGCTACACCTTC. V is TRBV9 and J is TRBJ1-2; D is uncertain. CDR1 SGDLS and CDR2 YYNGEE come from the germline V gene. V was cut by 2 bases and J by 7 bases, with 9 bases left in between. The CDR3 spans 12 residues.

V gene TRBV6-5 combines with J gene TRBJ2-7; perhaps TRBD1 as D (5 bases). Germline V gene lookup returns CDR1 MNHEY and CDR2 SVGAGI. This CDR3 contains 15 residues. V was shortened by 6 bases and J by 4 bases, with 19 bases between the two germline ends. The CDR3 DNA reads as TGTGCCAGCAGCCACTACGTAGGGGAAGGGTACGAGCAGTACTTC. It translates to CASSHYVGEGYEQYF.

The J gene is TRBJ2-1, the V gene TRBV28; TRBD1 or TRBD2 may be the D gene (5 bases each). The CDR3 has 21 residues. V lost 1 base and J lost 0, with 25 bases in between. Germline-derived CDR1 and CDR2 are MDHEN and SYDVKM. The CDR3 DNA is TGTGCCAGCAGTTTATCCTCGGGCAGGGAGCCGACCATAAGCTCCTACAATGAGCAGTTCTTC. It is translated as CASSLSSGREPTISSYNEQFF. Based on the CDR3 plus reference TRBV28 and TRBJ2-1, the full variable domain is DVKVTQSSRYLVKRTGEKVFLECVQDMDHENMFWYRQDPGLGLRLIYFSYDVKMKEKGDIPEGYSVSREKKERFSLILESASTNQTSMYLCASSLSSGREPTISSYNEQFFGPGTRLTVL.

J is TRBJ1-4 and V is TRBV27; 7 bases fit TRBD1. The ends lost 3 bases at V and 5 bases at J; junction bases unmatched: 6. The germline gives CDR1 MNHEY, CDR2 SMNVEV (reference sequence). The CDR3 totals 15 residues. In DNA form, the CDR3 reads TGTGCCAGCAGTTTTCAACCAGGGGGGAATGAAAAACTGTTTTTT. Translating gives CASSFQPGGNEKLFF.